This section outlines one T cell receptor (beta chain) sequence together with its context. The sample originates from a study of blood T cell repertoires in COVID-19. About the study: From T cells, B-cell-depleted T cells, or PBMCs came the material, which was cDNA or gDNA.

As originally analysed: Researchers report that nucleated cell counts were estimated from reference gene primer amplification. The data were produced by immunoSEQ multiplex PCR, yet TCRdb's version contains in-frame clones alone and is incomplete. The D gene and trimming were derived from the DNA, and the V and J assignments and clone size from that table. The table records more than 85,000 clones, 70% to 90% of them present only once. CDR3 size: 15 residues. The J segment lost 3 bases and the V segment lost 6 bases, leaving 8 bases of the junction unmatched. Looked up from germline, CDR1 is MNHEY and CDR2 is SMNVEV (reference sequence).

The rearrangement uses TRBV27 and TRBJ2-1, with 7 bases lining up with TRBD2. Sequenced: peripheral blood. The receptor was derived from a man aged 70-80 years with acute or convalescent COVID-19. CDR3 nucleotides: TGTGCCAGCAGCCAGGACCGGGGGGACTACAATGAGCAGTTCTTC. It codes for CASSQDRGDYNEQFF.